This T cell receptor beta chain was identified during a study of shared T cell receptors in the human thymus. Data came from immunoSEQ multiplex PCR; TCRdb stores just in-frame clones and leaves some out. The sample has around 730,000 clones; approximately 85% are singletons. This CDR3 has 14 residues. The germline V gene has CDR1 SGHRS and CDR2 YFSETQ. The junction had 3 bases not matched to a gene; V was cut back by 3 bases and J by 2 bases. Concerning this clone itself: Other DNA variants within this sample encode the same CDR3.

The sample also formed part of further work on human thymus T cells. That work states: Healthy Finnish infants undergoing corrective surgery for congenital heart defects were used as donors. Thymic material originated from resections removed in the course of corrective heart surgery. Across thymic and blood repertoires, the usage of V and J genes appeared to be biased. As related research reported, thymic repertoires overlapped highly among unrelated individuals.

This chain uses TRBV5-1 with TRBJ1-2, with 8 bases that match TRBD1. Material for sequencing was thymocytes. The source is a girl less than two years old with a congenital heart defect. In DNA form, the CDR3 reads TGCGCCAGCAGCTCGGACAGGGCCAACTATGGCTACACCTTC. The encoded protein is CASSSDRANYGYTF.